The subject of this entry is one T cell receptor (beta chain). Its specific antigen is unknown. One base away there is no much larger clone; base qualities are not given. TCR repertoires of sorted CD4+ and CD8+ blood T cells from severe aplastic anemia patients and healthy subjects were deep-sequenced in the study. Ficoll-Paque density gradient centrifugation was used to isolate peripheral blood mononuclear cells. CD4+ and CD8+ T cells were sorted by FACS or magnetic beads before DNA extraction. Profiling of TCR beta VDJ combinations and CDR3 sequences used genomic DNA as the template. TCR repertoire sequencing was run on an Illumina HiSeq 2000. The paper's data handling went like this. Repertoire assessment relied on Simpson's diversity index, CDR3 size and DJ length profiles, and TRBV/TRBJ rearrangement plots. The most abundant DNA sequence in the deep sequencing data was defined as the immunodominant clone. CDR3 amino acid sequences were checked for sharing across subjects and were also compared against the VDJdb database and published repertoires. TCRdb reprocessing: public reads trimmed at Q25 with fastp, clones called with MiXCR, in-frame beta chains kept. Records with the same CDR3 protein are collapsed into one entry carrying the most frequent genes and DNA. TCRdb's processing, not the study's, gives the V and J calls here. Across this sample there are about 48,000 distinct CDR3 sequences, with about 78% seen only once. The top ten constitute under 40% of the sample.

This entry belongs to a study of CD8+CD57+ T cells in acquired aplastic anemia (dated by TCRdb to between 2017 and 2018). As for the study more broadly: On average, sorted CD4+ and CD8+ cells yielded 3.2 ug of extracted DNA, with a range of roughly 0.18 to 30 ug. An average of about 10 million reads for CD4+ cells and approximately 11 million reads for CD8+ cells was obtained from healthy donor samples.

The paper's findings and limits, for the study overall: CD8+ Simpson's diversity did not differ significantly between patients and healthy controls (P=0.060). Some 27 CD8+ CDR3 sequences were found in both patients and controls but appeared to be highly expressed in patients and within the immunodominant clones of the patients.

The cysteine opens and the phenylalanine closes a CDR3 of 14 amino acids. The entry retains the CDR3 DNA only, 42 bases that are in frame from base 1. Relative to germline, V is 3 bases shorter and J is 1 base shorter, with 10 bases between their ends. CDR1 is given as SGHTS and CDR2 as YDEGEE, both from the germline V gene. The TCR originated in a human donor in good health, serving as a control. Sequenced input: sorted CD4+, CD8+, or CD8+CD57+ T cells (not recorded which) from PBMCs. This receptor chain uses TRBV5-8 and TRBJ1-2; a tentative D match to TRBD1 spans 5 bases. This receptor has the CDR3 CASSSRQLNYGYTF. In nucleotide form, the sequence is TGTGCCAGCAGCTCCCGACAGCTTAACTATGGCTACACCTTC.